The TCR beta chain under discussion was sequenced for a study of blood T cells in healthy people across ages. General study findings and limits: A greater number of naive CD4+ cells and higher diversity distinguished long-lived donors from aged donors.

PCR was performed a second time for about 6 to 12 cycles using a sample-barcoded 5' primer and a J-beta primer mix. A template-switch adaptor with 12 random nucleotides tagged each cDNA molecule. TCRdb used MiXCR to reprocess the 5' RACE reads, holding one entry per CDR3 protein. The sample lists about 670,000 distinct CDR3 sequences, 40% to 45% occurring once. Note on this clonotype: No antigen is known for it.

The individuals who served as donors were healthy Caucasians living in Russia, aged roughly 6 to 100. The TCR originated in a man older than 75 in good health. Material for sequencing was blood.

The CDR3 loop is CASTHRYEQYF. The CDR3 nucleotides read TGTGCCAGCACCCACCGCTACGAGCAGTACTTC. The chain links TRBV2 to TRBJ2-7; D unresolved. Per the germline V gene, CDR1 is SNHLY and CDR2 is FYNNEI. The CDR3 totals 11 residues. Trimming removed 7 bases at V and 3 bases at J, with 7 bases between.